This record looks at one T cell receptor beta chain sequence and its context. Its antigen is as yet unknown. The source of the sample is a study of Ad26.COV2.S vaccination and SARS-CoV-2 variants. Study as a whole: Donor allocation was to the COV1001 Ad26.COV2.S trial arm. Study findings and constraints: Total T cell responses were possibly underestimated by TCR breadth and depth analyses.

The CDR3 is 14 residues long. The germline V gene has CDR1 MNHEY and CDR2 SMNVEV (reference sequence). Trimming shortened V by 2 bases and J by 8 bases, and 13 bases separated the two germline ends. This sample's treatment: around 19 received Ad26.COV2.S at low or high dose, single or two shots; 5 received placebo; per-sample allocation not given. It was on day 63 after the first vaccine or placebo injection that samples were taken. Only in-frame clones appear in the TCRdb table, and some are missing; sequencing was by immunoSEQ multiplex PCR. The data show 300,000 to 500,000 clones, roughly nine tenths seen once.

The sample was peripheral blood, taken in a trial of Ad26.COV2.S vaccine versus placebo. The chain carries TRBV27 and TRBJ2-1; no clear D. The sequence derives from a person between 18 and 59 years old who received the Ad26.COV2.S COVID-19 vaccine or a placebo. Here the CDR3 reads CASSLAHNTHEQFF. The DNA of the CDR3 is TGTGCCAGCAGTTTAGCACATAACACCCATGAGCAGTTCTTC.